The rows below give T cell receptor beta chains drawn from one sample of a study of blood T cell repertoires in COVID-19. TCRdb keeps only in-frame clones here, not all; method: immunoSEQ multiplex PCR. The sample lists approximately 70,000 clones, roughly 86% occurring once. The material sequenced was peripheral blood. These receptors all stem from a woman aged 60 to 75 with acute or convalescent COVID-19. The CDR3 runs from the conserved cysteine through the conserved F or W. D genes are given only for firm matches. Clone size is shown for a subset of rows, as once, few, many or a class of expanded clone.

TRBV5-6	TRBJ2-1	-	-	TGTGCCAGCAGCTTGTTACAGGGCCGGGGGGCCACAAATGAGCAGTTCTTC	CASSLLQGRGATNEQFF
TRBV5-5	TRBJ1-2	-	-	TGTGCCAGCAGCTTACAGGGAGTAGGCTATGGCTACACCTTC	CASSLQGVGYGYTF
TRBV7-9	TRBJ2-3	-	-	TGTGCCAGCAGCTCCACCGCCGGGGGGCCGGGCTATGATACGCAGTATTTT	CASSSTAGGPGYDTQYF
TRBV4-1	TRBJ1-1	-	TRBD1	TGCGCCAGCAGCCTGGGACAGAGAGGGAACACTGAAGCTTTCTTT	CASSLGQRGNTEAFF
TRBV18	TRBJ2-7	-	-	TGTGCCAGCTCTCTTACCACCGGGGACTCCTACGAGCAGTACTTC	CASSLTTGDSYEQYF
TRBV25-1	TRBJ2-7	-	-	TGTGCCAGCAGTGATCGGGCAGGAGGTGACGAGCAGTACTTC	CASSDRAGGDEQYF
TRBV27	TRBJ2-6	-	-	TGTGCCAGCTCCTTTTCAGCTGGGGCCAACGTCCTGACTTTC	CASSFSAGANVLTF
TRBV6-2/TRBV6-3	TRBJ2-1	-	-	TGTGCCAGCAGTAAACGCGGAGCCGGACTTAACTACAATGAGCAGTTCTTC	CASSKRGAGLNYNEQFF
TRBV7-9	TRBJ1-1	-	-	TGTGCCAGCAGCTCAACTCGAAACACTGAAGCTTTCTTT	CASSSTRNTEAFF
TRBV19	TRBJ1-1	medium-sized	-	TGTGCCAGTAGTATTGTCACTGTTGGGGGGTACACTGAAGCTTTCTTT	CASSIVTVGGYTEAFF
TRBV9	TRBJ1-4	-	-	TGTGCCAGCAGCGTAGGAAGGCTTTCAGGTGAAAAACTGTTTTTT	CASSVGRLSGEKLFF
TRBV6-5	TRBJ1-1	-	-	TGTGCCAGCAGTTACTCGCGTAGGAACACTGAAGCTTTCTTT	CASSYSRRNTEAFF
TRBV6-1	TRBJ1-5	-	-	TGTGCCAGCAGTGCTGTAATAAGCTCCCGGAGCAATCAGCCCCAGCATTTT	CASSAVISSRSNQPQHF
TRBV11-3	TRBJ2-2	-	-	TGTGCCAGCAGCCCTCCCAACACCGGGGAGCTGTTTTTT	CASSPPNTGELFF
TRBV5-1	TRBJ2-7	-	TRBD2	TGCGCCAGCAGCACGACTAGCGGCAGGCTCGAGCAGTACTTC	CASSTTSGRLEQYF
TRBV3-1/TRBV3-2	TRBJ2-5	once	-	TGTGCCAGCAGCCAAGCACAGGTTGGTCAGGAGACCCAGTACTTC	CASSQAQVGQETQYF
TRBV2	TRBJ2-6	-	-	TGTGCCAGCAGTCCAAGAAGCTTCCCTGGGGCCAACGTCCTGACTTTC	CASSPRSFPGANVLTF
TRBV6-7	TRBJ1-4	-	-	TGTGCCAGCAGTTACTCCCCATCGGGGACTGAGGAGACTAATGAAAAACTGTTTTTT	CASSYSPSGTEETNEKLFF
TRBV25-1	TRBJ1-1	few	-	TGTGCCAGCAGTGAATATAGAGGGGGGGACACTGAAGCTTTCTTT	CASSEYRGGDTEAFF
TRBV23-1	TRBJ2-6	-	-	TGCGCCAGCAGACAGCCTTCTCTTCCCTCTGGGGCCAACGTCCTGACTTTC	CASRQPSLPSGANVLTF
TRBV19	TRBJ1-3	-	-	TGTGCCAGTACGAGATCGACGAGGACTAGCTCTGGAAACACCATATATTTT	CASTRSTRTSSGNTIYF
TRBV7-2	TRBJ2-7	-	TRBD1	TGTGCCAGCAGCTTAGTAGGACAGGCCTCCTACGAGCAGTACTTC	CASSLVGQASYEQYF
TRBV28	TRBJ2-3	once	-	TGTGCCAGCAGGCCGGGACAGGGACTTAGCGGGGGGAGGACAGATACGCAGTATTTT	CASRPGQGLSGGRTDTQYF
TRBV4-1	TRBJ1-3	-	TRBD1	TGCGCCAGCAGCCAAGATCCCCCACGGGGACAGGGAAGAAACACCATATATTTT	CASSQDPPRGQGRNTIYF
TRBV2	TRBJ1-2	-	TRBD1	TGTGCCAGCAGTGAAAGGGGACAGGGTATCTATGGCTACACCTTC	CASSERGQGIYGYTF
TRBV9	TRBJ1-3	-	-	TGTGCCAGCAGCGTAGTGGCAGATCGCCGAAACACCATATATTTT	CASSVVADRRNTIYF
TRBV2	TRBJ2-7	-	TRBD1	TGTGCCAGCGACTATGGGACAGGGGGCAACTACGAGCAGTACTTC	CASDYGTGGNYEQYF
TRBV6-6	TRBJ2-5	few	TRBD1	TGTGCCAGCAGTGACAGACAGGGCTACCAAGAGACCCAGTACTTC	CASSDRQGYQETQYF
TRBV11-2	TRBJ2-5	-	TRBD2	TGTGCCAGCAGCTTAAGGGGTGGACTAGGCGGAGAGACCCAGTACTTC	CASSLRGGLGGETQYF
TRBV7-9	TRBJ2-2	-	-	TGTGCCAGCAGCACCGATAGGGGAGACCGATTCAGGGGATTCGGCACCGGGGAGCTGTTTTTT	CASSTDRGDRFRGFGTGELFF
TRBV6-6	TRBJ1-6	-	-	TGTGCCAGCAGTTCACAGTATTACTCACCCCTCCACTTT	CASSSQYYSPLHF
TRBV13	TRBJ1-5	-	-	TGTGCCAGCAGCTTATCAGTTTATAGCAATCAGCCCCAGCATTTT	CASSLSVYSNQPQHF
TRBV6-5	TRBJ1-2	-	TRBD1	TGTGCCAGCGGACAGGGGATCCATGGCTACACCTTC	CASGQGIHGYTF